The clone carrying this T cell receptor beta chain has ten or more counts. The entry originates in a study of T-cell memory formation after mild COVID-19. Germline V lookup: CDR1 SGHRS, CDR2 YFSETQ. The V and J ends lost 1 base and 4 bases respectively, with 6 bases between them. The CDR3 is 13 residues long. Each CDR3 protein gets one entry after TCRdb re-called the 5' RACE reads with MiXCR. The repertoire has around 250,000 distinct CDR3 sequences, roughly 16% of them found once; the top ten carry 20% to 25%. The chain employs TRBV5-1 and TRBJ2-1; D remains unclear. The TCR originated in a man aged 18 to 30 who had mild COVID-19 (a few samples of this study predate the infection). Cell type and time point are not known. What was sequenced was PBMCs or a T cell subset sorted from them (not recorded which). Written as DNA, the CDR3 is TGCGCCAGCAGCTTGCTGGGATACAATGAGCAGTTCTTC. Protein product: CASSLLGYNEQFF.